The 3 T cell receptor beta chains below come from one sample, sequenced in a study of T cells in Graves' hyperthyroidism and ophthalmopathy. Using RNA transcripts as the source, TCR beta CDR3 regions were amplified. The HTBI set primed first-round TCR CDR3 RT-PCR. TCRdb redid the calling of the multiplex PCR reads with MiXCR, one entry per CDR3 protein. This sample has fewer than 900,000 distinct CDR3 sequences, with approximately 18% found just once. The sequenced material came from blood. The receptors shown here come from a woman in her fifties or sixties with Graves' hyperthyroidism that later progressed to Graves' ophthalmopathy.

Only a few counts were recorded for this clonotype. The chain carries TRBV6-1 and TRBJ2-2; TRBD2 is a possible D gene (5 bases). Germline V CDR1 and CDR2: MNHNS, SASEGT. Trimming took off 5 bases at V and 5 bases at J, with 15 bases between the two ends. The CDR3 has 15 amino acids. CDR3: CASSPDYSETGELFF. The CDR3 nucleotides read TGTGCCAGCAGTCCTGACTACTCAGAGACCGGGGAGCTGTTTTTT.

This clonotype was seen a few times. V usage is TRBV6-2 or TRBV6-3 and J usage is TRBJ1-2, with D unresolved. The CDR3 is made up of 12 amino acids. Looked up from germline, CDR1 is MNHEY and CDR2 is SVGEGT. Trimming removed 4 bases at V and 4 bases at J, with 7 bases between. CDR3 protein: CASSLYGYGYTF. The CDR3 bases are TGTGCCAGCAGTTTGTACGGCTATGGCTACACCTTC.

The V and J genes are TRBV30 and TRBJ1-4, with D uncertain. Germline V lookup: CDR1 GTSNPN, CDR2 SVGIG (reference sequence). This CDR3 is built from 11 residues. V was clipped by 5 bases and J by 11 bases, with 12 bases between them. The chain's CDR3 is CAWAEGLKLFF. The DNA for the CDR3 is TGTGCCTGGGCCGAAGGGTTGAAACTGTTTTTT.